This section outlines one T cell receptor beta chain sequence together with its context. TCRdb keeps only in-frame clones here, not all; method: immunoSEQ multiplex PCR. The table lists 35,000 to 45,000 clones, approximately 90% of them singletons. These data come from a study of control samples from healthy donors and cancer patients. CDR3 size: 14 residues. V was clipped by 4 bases and J by 10 bases; unmatched bases: 9. Germline V CDR1 and CDR2: KGHSH, LQKENI. The source material was PBMCs. The chain couples TRBV18 to TRBJ1-3; TRBD1 aligns across 8 bases. This TCR was sampled from a woman aged 40 to 55 with head and neck cancer. The CDR3 DNA follows: TGTGCCAGCTCACGGACGACAGGGGCAGATACCATATATTTT. As protein: CASSRTTGADTIYF.